This entry describes one T cell receptor beta chain. The data originate from a study of blood T cell repertoires in COVID-19. Only in-frame clones appear in the TCRdb table, and some are missing; sequencing was by immunoSEQ multiplex PCR. The data show more than 150,000 clones, approximately 79% seen once. Looked up from germline, CDR1 is SGHVS and CDR2 is FQNEAQ. The CDR3 contains 14 residues. Trimming removed 5 bases at V and 1 base at J, with 11 bases between. The sample taken for sequencing was peripheral blood. The J gene is TRBJ1-1, the V gene TRBV7-8; D is undetermined. The sequence was obtained from a man aged 55 to 70 with active or convalescent COVID-19. In DNA form, the CDR3 reads TGTGCCAGCAGCCGGCTAAGAGGGAACACTGAAGCTTTCTTT. Its protein is CASSRLRGNTEAFF.